Listed below are T cell receptor beta chains from one sample, sequenced in a study of T cells after yellow fever vaccination. From the 5' RACE reads, TCRdb called clonotypes with MiXCR, one entry per CDR3 protein. The repertoire holds 200,000 to 300,000 distinct CDR3 sequences, 10% to 15% seen once, with around 0.55% in the top ten. Sequences were derived from CD4+ T cells sorted from PBMCs, sampled 45 days after the yellow fever booster vaccination. The receptor source for this set is a man between 25 and 39 years old who received the YFV17D yellow fever vaccine. Each CDR3 is given with its conserved first and last residue.

>TRBJ2-1|TRBV20-1|15
CSGYGLAATRDEQFF
>TRBJ2-7|TRBV6-2/TRBV6-3|13
CASSKTSLDEQYF
>TRBJ2-1|TRBV20-1|15
CSAPTGRTPYNEQFF
>TRBJ2-7|TRBV7-9|13
CASSRDRENEQYF
>TRBJ1-1|TRBV5-1|14
CASSLGGQGAEAFF
>TRBJ2-1|TRBV20-1|12
CSALPRADEQFF
>TRBJ2-7|TRBV7-2|15
CASSLDRSSSYEQYF
>TRBJ2-2|TRBV5-1|15
CASSLKGAGTGELFF
>TRBJ2-1|TRBV6-2/TRBV6-3|15
CASSRRDRAYNEQFF
>TRBJ2-7|TRBV29-1|18
CSVDSPSTAGGRSYEQYF
>TRBJ1-6|TRBV5-6|16
CASSHRTGGRNSPLHF
>TRBJ2-3|TRBV20-1|16
CSASTPSGGITDTQYF
>TRBJ1-1|TRBV7-9|13
CASLLAVDTEAFF
>TRBJ2-1|TRBV20-1|15
CSAINGQATYNEQFF
>TRBJ2-1|TRBV10-3|14
CAISEGDWDNEQFF
>TRBJ1-4|TRBV27|14
CASRKPGQNEKLFF
>TRBJ1-2|TRBV5-1|16
CASSLDRGLLGYGYTF
>TRBJ1-1|TRBV29-1|16
CSVARHQTGLDTEAFF
>TRBJ1-6|TRBV5-1|15
CASSLARTNNSPLHF
>TRBJ2-7|TRBV7-9|16
CASSPPQTLISYEQYF
>TRBJ1-1|TRBV12-3/TRBV12-4|14
CASSLTRIYTEAFF
>TRBJ2-1|TRBV12-3/TRBV12-4|13
CASSFLAVNEQFF
>TRBJ2-7|TRBV5-1|15
CASSLSGTGGYEQYF
>TRBJ2-3|TRBV29-1|13
CSVGASGTDTQYF
>TRBJ2-3|TRBV7-2|19
CASSLAEGQREASRDTQYF
>TRBJ2-7|TRBV7-2|13
CASSPRDGYEQYF
>TRBJ2-7|TRBV7-2|12
CASSTSSYEQYF
>TRBJ2-7|TRBV7-9|13
CASSSAEYYEQYF
>TRBJ2-7|TRBV10-2|14
CASRSGVSSYEQYF
>TRBJ2-1|TRBV6-2/TRBV6-3|14
CASSPTGPLGEQFF
>TRBJ2-7|TRBV28|15
CASSKPGRASYEQYF
>TRBJ2-7|TRBV5-1|14
CASSSGTENYEQYF
>TRBJ1-6|TRBV28|17
CAAHQSAESSYNSPLHF
>TRBJ2-1|TRBV15|11
CATSREGEQFF
>TRBJ1-2|TRBV5-1|12
CASSRENYGYTF
>TRBJ2-3|TRBV5-6|15
CASSLPGQEADTQYF
>TRBJ2-2|TRBV28|13
CASSLKGTGELFF
>TRBJ2-7|TRBV21-1|21
CASSQARSTGQGPEVEVEQYF
>TRBJ2-1|TRBV12-3/TRBV12-4|15
CASIPSLAGNNEQFF
>TRBJ2-3|TRBV5-1|15
CASSPQGGGADTQYF
>TRBJ2-7|TRBV4-3|14
CASSPRDRSYEQYF
>TRBJ1-2|TRBV27|15
CASSLLFGLAYGYTF
>TRBJ2-2|TRBV25-1|14
CASSDRKNTGELFF
>TRBJ1-5|TRBV5-1|13
CASSSDGAGPQHF
>TRBJ1-5|TRBV28|14
CASSFSGGSQPQHF
>TRBJ2-7|TRBV29-1|12
CSGWTGGYEQYF